What follows are 13 T cell receptor beta chains derived from one specimen sequenced in a study of cytomegalovirus exposure and HLA in healthy donors. The repertoire was sequenced with immunoSEQ multiplex PCR; TCRdb's copy has only in-frame clones and lacks some. In the table there are some 200,000 clones, roughly 84% of which are singletons. Source material: PBMCs. These receptors were collected from a woman aged 18-29 years in good health and CMV-seropositive.

The chain joins TRBV2 to TRBJ2-3; 10 nucleotides line up with TRBD2. The CDR3 length is 15 residues. With V trimmed by 7 bases and J by 4 bases, 8 bases remained unmatched. Germline lookup yields CDR1 SNHLY and CDR2 FYNNEI. CDR3 DNA: TGTGCCAGCAAAAAGCGGGGGGGAGAGGCAGATACGCAGTATTTT. Translating gives CASKKRGGEADTQYF. Using reference TRBV2 and TRBJ2-3 for the parts outside the CDR3, the full variable domain is EPEVTQTPSHQVTQMGQEVILRCVPISNHLYFYWYRQILGQKVEFLVSFYNNEISEKSEIFDDQFSVERPDGSNFTLKIRSTKLEDSAMYFCASKKRGGEADTQYFGPGTRLTVL.

V gene TRBV6-1 combines with J gene TRBJ1-5, with D possibly matching TRBD1 (5 bases). V lost 6 bases and J 5 bases, leaving 11 bases between the germline ends. CDR3 size: 13 residues. CDR1 and CDR2 from the germline V gene are MNHNS and SASEGT. The CDR3 region is CASRVGGDQPQHF. The CDR3 DNA sequence: TGTGCCAGCAGGGTGGGGGGGGATCAGCCCCAGCATTTT.

The chain carries TRBV12-5 and TRBJ1-2; weak D call: TRBD1 (5 bases). The CDR3 is 11 amino acids. CDR1 and CDR2 from the germline V gene are LGHNT and FRNRAP. V was cut by 6 bases and J by 7 bases, with 9 bases left in between. CDR3 DNA: TGTGCTAGTGGCACCAGGGCTGGCTACACCTTC. Amino acid sequence: CASGTRAGYTF.

V gene TRBV15 combines with J gene TRBJ2-4; 9 bases are shared with TRBD2. Trimming took 6 bases from V and 13 from J; bases not matched to a gene: 13. The CDR3 runs to 14 residues. Germline assignment: CDR1 LNHNV and CDR2 YYDKDF (reference sequence). CDR3 sequence: CATRGRAGGLPQYF. The DNA for the CDR3 is TGTGCCACCAGAGGTAGGGCGGGGGGGCTCCCACAGTACTTC.

This sequence joins TRBV9 and TRBJ1-5, with TRBD1 matching 9 bases. J was trimmed by 3 bases and V by 3 bases; bases with no gene match: 4. The CDR3 has 15 residues. The germline CDR1 and CDR2 sequences are SGDLS and YYNGEE. CDR3 sequence (DNA): TGTGCCAGCAGCGGGGGACAGGGTTCCAATCAGCCCCAGCATTTT. Amino acid sequence: CASSGGQGSNQPQHF.

The J gene is TRBJ2-1, the V gene TRBV6-5, with a tentative D call TRBD1 (6 bases). Trimming pared 8 bases from V and 4 bases from J, leaving 9 bases between. CDR3 length: 12 residues. Germline V gene data show CDR1 as MNHEY and CDR2 as SVGAGI. Written as DNA, the CDR3 is TGTGCCAGCGGGACACGATACAATGAGCAGTTCTTC. It translates to CASGTRYNEQFF.

The chain uses TRBV5-6 and TRBJ2-3; TRBD1 agrees at 8 bases. There are 16 residues in the CDR3. Looked up from germline, CDR1 is SGHDT and CDR2 is YYEEEE. Unmatched junction bases numbered 9, after V lost 4 bases and J lost 2 bases. The CDR3 nucleotides read TGTGCCAGCAGCACAAGGACAGGGCGAGACACAGATACGCAGTATTTT. Protein sequence: CASSTRTGRDTDTQYF. The full variable domain, its missing parts supplied by reference TRBV5-6 and TRBJ2-3, is DAGVTQSPTHLIKTRGQQVTLRCSPKSGHDTVSWYQQALGQGPQFIFQYYEEEERQRGNFPDRFSGHQFPNYSSELNVNALLLGDSALYLCASSTRTGRDTDTQYFGPGTRLTVL.

CDR3 in DNA: TGCGCCAGCAGCTTGGCCACGGGAGGCGCGTCGAACACTGAAGCTTTCTTT. As protein: CASSLATGGASNTEAFF. The chain employs TRBV5-1 and TRBJ1-1; D call uncertain. Trimming took off 0 bases at V and 1 base at J, with 16 bases between the two ends. The CDR3 extends over 17 amino acids. The germline V gene encodes CDR1 SGHRS and CDR2 YFSETQ.

This clone was detected once. The chain is built from TRBV27 and TRBJ2-5; 10 bases agree with TRBD1. The V gene end was trimmed by 8 bases and the J gene end by 5 bases; junction bases not matched to a gene: 5. Germline values: CDR1 MNHEY, CDR2 SMNVEV (reference sequence). The CDR3 length is 13 residues. CDR3 in DNA: TGTGCCAGCCGACAGGGGGCCGGTGAGACCCAGTACTTC. Protein: CASRQGAGETQYF.

This clone occurred a few times. This chain joins TRBV19 and TRBJ2-3, with 8 bases fitting TRBD1. The CDR3 totals 17 residues. Per germline, CDR1 LNHDA and CDR2 SQIVND (reference sequence). V trimming: 3 bases; J trimming: 2 bases; junction bases outside the gene matches: 10. CDR3 nucleotides: TGTGCCAGTAGTATCGGCAGGGGGCTTCGACACACAGATACGCAGTATTTT. Translated, it gives CASSIGRGLRHTDTQYF.

V is TRBV14 and J is TRBJ1-2; D is undetermined. Germline values: CDR1 SGHDN, CDR2 FVKESK. The CDR3 is made up of 15 amino acids. V lost 0 bases and J 9 bases, leaving 17 bases between the germline ends. CDR3 loop: CASSQDFGESSSYTF. DNA of the CDR3: TGTGCCAGCAGCCAAGATTTCGGGGAGAGTAGTAGCTACACCTTC.

The V call is TRBV7-6, the J call TRBJ2-1; D perhaps matches TRBD2 (6 bases). V was cut by 5 bases and J by 6 bases, with 17 bases left in between. CDR1 is SGHVS, CDR2 FNYEAQ, per germline. CDR3 size: 15 residues. DNA of the CDR3: TGTGCCAGCAGCAAGAGCACTGGGAGGTCCAATGAGCAGTTCTTC. Its protein is CASSKSTGRSNEQFF. The full variable domain, in which reference TRBV7-6 and TRBJ2-1 provide the parts outside the CDR3, is GAGVSQSPRYKVTKRGQDVALRCDPISGHVSLYWYRQALGQGPEFLTYFNYEAQQDKSGLPNDRFSAERPEGSISTLTIQRTEQRDSAMYRCASSKSTGRSNEQFFGPGTRLTVL.

The chain joins TRBV5-6 to TRBJ2-5; TRBD2 matches at 8 bases. CDR3 length: 14 residues. The germline V gene encodes CDR1 SGHDT and CDR2 YYEEEE. After removal of 5 bases from V and 5 bases from J, the junction contained 8 bases not matched to a gene. The CDR3 here is CASRDRGGRETQYF. The CDR3 nucleotides read TGTGCCAGCAGGGATCGGGGGGGCCGGGAGACCCAGTACTTC.